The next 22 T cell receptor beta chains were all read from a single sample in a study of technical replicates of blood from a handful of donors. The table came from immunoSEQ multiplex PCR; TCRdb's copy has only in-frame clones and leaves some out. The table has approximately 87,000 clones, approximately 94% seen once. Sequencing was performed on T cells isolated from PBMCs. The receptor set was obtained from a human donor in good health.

The CDR3: CASSLAPREQYF. The CDR3 DNA reads TGTGCCAGCAGTCTCGCACCTCGGGAGCAGTACTTC. The rearrangement links TRBV28 to TRBJ2-7, with unresolved D. Germline V gene lookup returns CDR1 MDHEN and CDR2 SYDVKM. This CDR3 comprises 12 residues. The germline V and J ends were trimmed by 5 bases and 7 bases, with 12 bases remaining between them.

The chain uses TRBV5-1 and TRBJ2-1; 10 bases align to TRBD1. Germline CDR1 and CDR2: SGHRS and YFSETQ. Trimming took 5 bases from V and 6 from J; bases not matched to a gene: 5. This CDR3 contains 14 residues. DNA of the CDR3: TGCGCCAGCAGTCTAGACAGGGGGCCCAATGAGCAGTTCTTC. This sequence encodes CASSLDRGPNEQFF.

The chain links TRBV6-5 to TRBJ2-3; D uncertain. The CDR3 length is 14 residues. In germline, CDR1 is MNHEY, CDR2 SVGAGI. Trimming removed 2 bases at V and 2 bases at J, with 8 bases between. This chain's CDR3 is CASSYLADTDTQYF. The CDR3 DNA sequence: TGTGCCAGCAGTTACCTGGCGGACACAGATACGCAGTATTTT.

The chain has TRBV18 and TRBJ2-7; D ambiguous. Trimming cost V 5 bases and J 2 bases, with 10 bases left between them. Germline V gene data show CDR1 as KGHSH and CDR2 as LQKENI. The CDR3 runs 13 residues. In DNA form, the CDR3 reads TGTGCCAGCTCAGTCGGCGGAACCTACGAGCAGTACTTC. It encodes CASSVGGTYEQYF. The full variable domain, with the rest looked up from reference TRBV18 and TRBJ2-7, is NAGVMQNPRHLVRRRGQEARLRCSPMKGHSHVYWYRQLPEEGLKFMVYLQKENIIDESGMPKERFSAEFPKEGPSILRIQQVVRGDSAAYFCASSVGGTYEQYFGPGTRLTVT.

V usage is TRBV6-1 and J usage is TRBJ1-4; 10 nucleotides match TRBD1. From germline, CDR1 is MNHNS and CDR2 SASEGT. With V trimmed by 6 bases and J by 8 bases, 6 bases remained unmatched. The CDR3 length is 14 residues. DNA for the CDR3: TGTGCCAGCAGGGTCGACAGGGGGCAAGAAAAACTGTTTTTT. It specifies CASRVDRGQEKLFF.

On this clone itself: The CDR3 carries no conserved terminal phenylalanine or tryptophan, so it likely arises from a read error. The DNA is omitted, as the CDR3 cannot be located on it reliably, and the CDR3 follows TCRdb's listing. CDR3 sequence reads: CASSESGTREDIT. The rearrangement joins TRBV6-1 to TRBJ1-2. Germline V gene sequence: CDR1 MNHNS, CDR2 SASEGT. Ends included, the CDR3 has 13 residues.

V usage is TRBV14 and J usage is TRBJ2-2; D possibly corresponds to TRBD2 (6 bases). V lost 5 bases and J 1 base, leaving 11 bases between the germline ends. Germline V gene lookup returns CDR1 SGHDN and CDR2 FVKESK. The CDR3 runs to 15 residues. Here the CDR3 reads CASSGSSENTGELFF. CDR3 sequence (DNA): TGTGCCAGCAGCGGATCTAGCGAGAACACCGGGGAGCTGTTTTTT. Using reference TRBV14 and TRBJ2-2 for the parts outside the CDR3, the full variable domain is EAGVTQFPSHSVIEKGQTVTLRCDPISGHDNLYWYRRVMGKEIKFLLHFVKESKQDESGMPNNRFLAERTGGTYSTLKVQPAELEDSGVYFCASSGSSENTGELFFGEGSRLTVL.

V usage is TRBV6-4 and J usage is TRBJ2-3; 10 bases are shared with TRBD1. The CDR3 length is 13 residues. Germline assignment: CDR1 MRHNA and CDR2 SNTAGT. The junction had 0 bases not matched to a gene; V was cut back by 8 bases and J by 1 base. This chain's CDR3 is CASGTGGTDTQYF. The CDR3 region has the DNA TGTGCCAGCGGGACAGGGGGCACAGATACGCAGTATTTT.

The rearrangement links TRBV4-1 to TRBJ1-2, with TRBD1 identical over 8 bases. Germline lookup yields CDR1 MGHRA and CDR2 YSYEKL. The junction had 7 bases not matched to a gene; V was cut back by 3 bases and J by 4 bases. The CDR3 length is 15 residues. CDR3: CASSHPNDRGYGYTF. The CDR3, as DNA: TGCGCCAGCAGCCATCCCAACGACAGGGGCTATGGCTACACCTTC.

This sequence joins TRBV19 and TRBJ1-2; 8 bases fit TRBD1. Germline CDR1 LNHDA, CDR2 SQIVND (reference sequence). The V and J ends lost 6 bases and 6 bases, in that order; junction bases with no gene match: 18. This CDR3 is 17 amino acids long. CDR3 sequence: CASRARTGWRYYDGYTF. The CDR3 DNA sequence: TGTGCCAGTAGAGCCCGGACAGGGTGGCGTTACTACGATGGCTACACCTTC.

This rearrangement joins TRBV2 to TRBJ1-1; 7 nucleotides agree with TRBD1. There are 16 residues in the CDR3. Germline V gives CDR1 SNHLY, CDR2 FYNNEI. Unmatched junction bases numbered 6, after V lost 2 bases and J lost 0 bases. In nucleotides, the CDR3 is TGTGCCAGCAGTGAATATAGGACAGGATTGAACACTGAAGCTTTCTTT. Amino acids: CASSEYRTGLNTEAFF.

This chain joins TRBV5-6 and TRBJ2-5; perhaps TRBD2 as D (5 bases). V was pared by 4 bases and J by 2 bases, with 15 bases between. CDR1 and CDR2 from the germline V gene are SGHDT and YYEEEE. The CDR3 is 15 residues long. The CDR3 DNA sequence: TGTGCCAGCAGCCCCCTTCGAGGGTCACAAGAGACCCAGTACTTC. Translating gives CASSPLRGSQETQYF.

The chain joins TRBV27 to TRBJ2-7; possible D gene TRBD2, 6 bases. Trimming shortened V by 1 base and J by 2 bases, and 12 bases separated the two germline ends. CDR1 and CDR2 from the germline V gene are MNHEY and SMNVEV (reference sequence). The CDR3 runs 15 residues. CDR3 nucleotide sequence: TGTGCCAGCAGTTTATTGAGCGGGTTAACCTACGAGCAGTACTTC. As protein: CASSLLSGLTYEQYF.

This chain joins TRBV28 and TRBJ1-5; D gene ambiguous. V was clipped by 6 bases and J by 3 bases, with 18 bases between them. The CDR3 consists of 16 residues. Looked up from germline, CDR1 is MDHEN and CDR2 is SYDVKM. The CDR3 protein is CASRREGGSYNQPQHF. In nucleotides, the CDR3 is TGTGCCAGCAGAAGAGAGGGAGGATCATACAATCAGCCCCAGCATTTT.

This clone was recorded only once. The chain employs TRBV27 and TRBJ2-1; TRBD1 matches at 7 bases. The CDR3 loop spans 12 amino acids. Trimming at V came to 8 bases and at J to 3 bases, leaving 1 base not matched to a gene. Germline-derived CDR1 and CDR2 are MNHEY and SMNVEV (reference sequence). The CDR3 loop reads CASWDSYNEQFF. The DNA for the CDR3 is TGTGCCAGCTGGGACAGCTACAATGAGCAGTTCTTC.

The CDR3 DNA sequence: TGTGCCAGTAACCCTATAGGGAGAGAACAATATGGCTACACCTTC. Its protein is CASNPIGREQYGYTF. The V and J genes are TRBV19 and TRBJ1-2; D is unclear. This CDR3 has 15 amino acids. Trimming left V 7 bases short and J 5 bases short, with 20 bases between. Germline assignment: CDR1 LNHDA and CDR2 SQIVND (reference sequence).

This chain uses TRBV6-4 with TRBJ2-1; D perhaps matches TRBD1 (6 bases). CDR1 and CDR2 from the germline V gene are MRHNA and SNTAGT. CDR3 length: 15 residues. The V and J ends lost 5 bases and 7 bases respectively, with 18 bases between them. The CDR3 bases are TGTGCCAGCAGTAAGACAGGAGCAGTGGGAAATGAGCAGTTCTTC. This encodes CASSKTGAVGNEQFF.

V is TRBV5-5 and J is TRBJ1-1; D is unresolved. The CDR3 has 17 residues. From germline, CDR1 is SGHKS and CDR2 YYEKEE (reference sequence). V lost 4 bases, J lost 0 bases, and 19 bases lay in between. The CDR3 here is CASSPGGHRRVNTEAFF. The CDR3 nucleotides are TGTGCCAGCAGCCCTGGAGGCCATCGGCGGGTGAACACTGAAGCTTTCTTT.

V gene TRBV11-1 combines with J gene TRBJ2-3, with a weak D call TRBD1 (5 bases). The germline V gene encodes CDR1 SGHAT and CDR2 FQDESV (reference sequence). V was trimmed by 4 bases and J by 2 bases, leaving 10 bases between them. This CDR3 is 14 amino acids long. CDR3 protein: CASSSRQLTDTQYF. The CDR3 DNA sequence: TGTGCCAGCAGCTCCCGACAGCTCACAGATACGCAGTATTTT.

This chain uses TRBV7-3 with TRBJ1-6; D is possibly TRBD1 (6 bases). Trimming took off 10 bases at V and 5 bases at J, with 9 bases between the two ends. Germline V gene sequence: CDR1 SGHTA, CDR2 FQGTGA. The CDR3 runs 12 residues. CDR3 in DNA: TGTGCCAATAGACAGGATAATTCACCCCTCCACTTT. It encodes CANRQDNSPLHF.

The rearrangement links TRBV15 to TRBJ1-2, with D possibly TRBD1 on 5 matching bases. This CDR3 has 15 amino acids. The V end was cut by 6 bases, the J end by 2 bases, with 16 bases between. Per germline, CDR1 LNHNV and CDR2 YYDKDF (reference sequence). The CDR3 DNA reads TGTGCCACCAGGGGACGGGGGACGACCAACTATGGCTACACCTTC. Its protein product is CATRGRGTTNYGYTF.

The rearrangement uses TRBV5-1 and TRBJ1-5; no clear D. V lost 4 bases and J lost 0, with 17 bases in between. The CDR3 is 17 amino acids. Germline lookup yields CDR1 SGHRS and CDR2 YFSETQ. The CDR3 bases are TGCGCCAGCAGCCCGCCCCGGAGATGCTATAGCAATCAGCCCCAGCATTTT. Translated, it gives CASSPPRRCYSNQPQHF. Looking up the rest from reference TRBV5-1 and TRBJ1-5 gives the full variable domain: KAGVTQTPRYLIKTRGQQVTLSCSPISGHRSVSWYQQTPGQGLQFLFEYFSETQRNKGNFPGRFSGRQFSNSRSEMNVSTLELGDSALYLCASSPPRRCYSNQPQHFGDGTRLSIL.